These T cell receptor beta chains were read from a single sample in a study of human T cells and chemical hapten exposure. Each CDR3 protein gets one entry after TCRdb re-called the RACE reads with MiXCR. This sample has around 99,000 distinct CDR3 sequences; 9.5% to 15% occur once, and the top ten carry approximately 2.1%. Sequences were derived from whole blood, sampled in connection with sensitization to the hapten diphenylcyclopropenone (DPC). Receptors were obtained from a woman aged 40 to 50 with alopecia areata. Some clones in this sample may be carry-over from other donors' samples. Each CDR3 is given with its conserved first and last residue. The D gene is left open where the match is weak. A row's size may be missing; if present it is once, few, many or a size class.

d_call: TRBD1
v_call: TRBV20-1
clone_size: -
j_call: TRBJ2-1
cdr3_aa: CSATRDRGFRQFF
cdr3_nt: TGCAGTGCTACCCGGGACAGGGGATTTAGGCAGTTCTTC

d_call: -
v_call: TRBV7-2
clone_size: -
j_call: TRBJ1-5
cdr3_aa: CASSLTGQYNQPQHF
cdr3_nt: TGTGCCAGCAGCTTGACCGGACAGTACAATCAGCCCCAGCATTTT

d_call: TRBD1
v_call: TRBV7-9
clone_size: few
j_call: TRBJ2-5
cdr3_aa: CASSSAIRTGGHLETQYF
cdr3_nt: TGTGCCAGCAGCTCCGCCATCCGGACAGGGGGCCATCTAGAGACCCAGTACTTC

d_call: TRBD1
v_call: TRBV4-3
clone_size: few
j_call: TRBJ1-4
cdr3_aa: CASSQDSWDRAKLFF
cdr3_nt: TGCGCCAGCAGCCAAGATAGTTGGGACAGGGCAAAACTGTTTTTT

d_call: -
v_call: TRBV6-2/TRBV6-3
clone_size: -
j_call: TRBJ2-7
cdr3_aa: CASTSRGFRTYEQYF
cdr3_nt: TGTGCCAGCACATCCCGTGGGTTTAGAACGTACGAGCAGTACTTC

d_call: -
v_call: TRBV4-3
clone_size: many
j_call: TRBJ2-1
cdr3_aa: CASSHASGTGDEQFF
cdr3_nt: TGCGCCAGCAGCCATGCTTCCGGGACGGGGGATGAGCAGTTCTTC

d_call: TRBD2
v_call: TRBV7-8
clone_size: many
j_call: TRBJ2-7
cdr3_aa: CASSLKPWTSGNTASYEQYF
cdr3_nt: TGTGCCAGCAGCTTAAAGCCCTGGACTAGCGGGAATACAGCGTCCTACGAGCAGTACTTC

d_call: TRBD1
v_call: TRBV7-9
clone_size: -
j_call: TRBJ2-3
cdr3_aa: CASSRGTGVTDTQYF
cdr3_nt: TGTGCCAGCAGCAGAGGGACAGGGGTAACCGATACGCAGTATTTT

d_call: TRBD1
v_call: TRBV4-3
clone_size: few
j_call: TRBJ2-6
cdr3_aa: CASTSILPTGGSGANVLTF
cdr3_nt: TGCGCCAGCACATCTATACTCCCGACAGGGGGCTCTGGGGCCAACGTCCTGACTTTC

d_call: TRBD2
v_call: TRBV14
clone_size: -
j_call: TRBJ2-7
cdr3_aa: CATSETTSGIYEQYF
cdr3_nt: TGTGCCACATCAGAGACGACTAGCGGGATTTACGAGCAGTACTTC

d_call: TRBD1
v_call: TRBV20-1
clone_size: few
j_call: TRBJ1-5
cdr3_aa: CSARGPGQGMSNQPQHF
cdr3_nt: TGCAGTGCTAGAGGGCCGGGACAGGGAATGAGCAATCAGCCCCAGCATTTT

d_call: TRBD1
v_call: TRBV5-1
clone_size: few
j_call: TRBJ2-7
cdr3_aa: CASSSRDRTYEQYF
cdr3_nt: TGCGCCAGCAGCTCCCGGGACAGGACCTACGAGCAGTACTTC

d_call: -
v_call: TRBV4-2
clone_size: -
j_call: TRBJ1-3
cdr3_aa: CASSQEYTAHSGNTIYF
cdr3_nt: TGTGCCAGCAGCCAAGAGTATACAGCCCACTCTGGAAACACCATATATTTT

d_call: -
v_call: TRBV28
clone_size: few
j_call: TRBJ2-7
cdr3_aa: CASSSGRESHEQYF
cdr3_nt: TGTGCCAGCAGTTCAGGCAGGGAATCCCACGAGCAGTACTTC

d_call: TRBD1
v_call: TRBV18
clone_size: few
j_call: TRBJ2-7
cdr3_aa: CASSPAGTADYEQYF
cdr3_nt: TGTGCCAGCTCACCTGCCGGGACAGCCGACTACGAGCAGTACTTC

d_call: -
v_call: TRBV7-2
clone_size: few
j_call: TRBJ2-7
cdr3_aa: CASSSGHLVYEQYF
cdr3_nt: TGTGCCAGCAGCTCTGGACACCTAGTCTACGAGCAGTACTTC

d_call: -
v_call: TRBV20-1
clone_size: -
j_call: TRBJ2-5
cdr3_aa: CSARDVPRETQYF
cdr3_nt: TGCAGTGCTAGAGACGTACCCAGGGAGACCCAGTACTTC

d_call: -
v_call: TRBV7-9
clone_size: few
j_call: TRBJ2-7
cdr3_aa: CASSSYIGTLEQYF
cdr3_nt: TGTGCCAGCAGCTCCTATATAGGGACGCTAGAGCAGTACTTC

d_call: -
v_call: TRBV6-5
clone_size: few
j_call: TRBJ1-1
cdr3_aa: CASSYSYGSTEAFF
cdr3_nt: TGTGCCAGCAGTTACTCGTACGGGTCCACTGAAGCTTTCTTT

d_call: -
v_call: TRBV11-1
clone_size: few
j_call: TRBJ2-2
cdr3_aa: CASSPGGPGELFF
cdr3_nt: TGTGCCAGCAGCCCCGGGGGGCCCGGGGAGCTGTTTTTT

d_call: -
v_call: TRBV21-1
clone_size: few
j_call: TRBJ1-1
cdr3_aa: CASSNSMTGGSNTEAFF
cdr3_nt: TGTGCCAGCAGCAACTCGATGACAGGGGGTTCGAACACTGAAGCTTTCTTT

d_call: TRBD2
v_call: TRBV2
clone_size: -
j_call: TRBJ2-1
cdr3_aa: CASGRTSRSYNEQFF
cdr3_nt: TGTGCCAGCGGTAGGACTAGCAGATCCTACAATGAGCAGTTCTTC

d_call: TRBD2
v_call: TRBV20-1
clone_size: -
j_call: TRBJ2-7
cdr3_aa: CSASPGTSGKYEQYF
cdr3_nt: TGCAGTGCTAGCCCCGGGACTAGCGGGAAATACGAGCAGTACTTC

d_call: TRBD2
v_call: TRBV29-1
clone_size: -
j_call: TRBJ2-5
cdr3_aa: CSVATSPQETQYF
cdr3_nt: TGCAGCGTTGCGACTAGCCCTCAAGAGACCCAGTACTTC

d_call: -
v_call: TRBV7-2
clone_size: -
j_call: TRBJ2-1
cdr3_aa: CASSPTRQGGLYNEQFF
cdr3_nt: TGTGCCAGCAGCCCGACACGTCAGGGGGGTCTCTACAATGAGCAGTTCTTC

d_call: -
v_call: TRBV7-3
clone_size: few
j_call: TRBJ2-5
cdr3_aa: CASSRTGYQETQYF
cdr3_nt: TGTGCCAGCAGCCGTACAGGGTACCAAGAGACCCAGTACTTC

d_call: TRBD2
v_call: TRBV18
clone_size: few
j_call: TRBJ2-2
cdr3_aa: CASWGTSRTGELFF
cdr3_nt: TGTGCCAGCTGGGGGACTAGCCGGACCGGGGAGCTGTTTTTT

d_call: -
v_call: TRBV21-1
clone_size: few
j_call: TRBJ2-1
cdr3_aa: CASSKATNDILYNEQFF
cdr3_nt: TGTGCCAGCAGCAAAGCCACCAACGATATTCTGTACAATGAGCAGTTCTTC

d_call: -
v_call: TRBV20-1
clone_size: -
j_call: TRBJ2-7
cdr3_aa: CSARVGWETYEQYF
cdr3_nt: TGCAGTGCTAGAGTTGGGTGGGAAACCTACGAGCAGTACTTC

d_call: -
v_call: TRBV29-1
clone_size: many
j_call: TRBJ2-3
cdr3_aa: CSVAGPSTDTQYF
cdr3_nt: TGCAGCGTTGCAGGGCCCAGCACAGATACGCAGTATTTT

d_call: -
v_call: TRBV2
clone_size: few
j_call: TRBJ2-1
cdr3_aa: CASKPSGTGYSYNEQFF
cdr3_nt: TGTGCCAGCAAACCCTCCGGGACGGGCTATTCCTACAATGAGCAGTTCTTC

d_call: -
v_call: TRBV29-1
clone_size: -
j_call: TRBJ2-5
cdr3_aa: CSVEQSFQETQYF
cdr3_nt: TGCAGCGTTGAACAGTCCTTTCAAGAGACCCAGTACTTC

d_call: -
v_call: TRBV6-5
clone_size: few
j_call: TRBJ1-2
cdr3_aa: CASSRQLSNYGYTF
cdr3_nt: TGTGCCAGCAGCCGACAGCTTTCTAACTATGGCTACACCTTC

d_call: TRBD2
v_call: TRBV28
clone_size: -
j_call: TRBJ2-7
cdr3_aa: CASTTGASGNQEQYF
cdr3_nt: TGTGCCAGCACCACGGGGGCTAGCGGGAATCAGGAGCAGTACTTC

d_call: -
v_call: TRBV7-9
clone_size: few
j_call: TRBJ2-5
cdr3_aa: CASSVTGPRETQYF
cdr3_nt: TGTGCCAGCAGCGTAACAGGGCCCAGAGAGACCCAGTACTTC

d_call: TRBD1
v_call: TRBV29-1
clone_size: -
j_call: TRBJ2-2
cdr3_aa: CSAGYRGNTGELFF
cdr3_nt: TGCAGCGCCGGCTACAGGGGAAACACCGGGGAGCTGTTTTTT

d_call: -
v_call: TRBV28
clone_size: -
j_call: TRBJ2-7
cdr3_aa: CASRRRDLRASAIEQYF
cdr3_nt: TGTGCCAGCAGGCGCCGGGACCTTCGGGCTAGCGCAATCGAGCAGTACTTC

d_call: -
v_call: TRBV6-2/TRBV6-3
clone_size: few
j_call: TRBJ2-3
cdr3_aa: CASSYSHSSTDTQYF
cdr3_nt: TGTGCCAGCAGTTACTCGCATAGCAGCACAGATACGCAGTATTTT

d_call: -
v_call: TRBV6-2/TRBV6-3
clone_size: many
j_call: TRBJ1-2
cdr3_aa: CASSYSRTVAGYGYTF
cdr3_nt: TGTGCCAGCAGTTACAGCCGGACAGTGGCCGGCTATGGCTACACCTTC

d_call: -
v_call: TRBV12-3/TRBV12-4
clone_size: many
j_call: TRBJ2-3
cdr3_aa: CASRPHRGSTDTQYF
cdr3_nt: TGTGCCAGCAGGCCTCATCGGGGTAGCACAGATACGCAGTATTTT

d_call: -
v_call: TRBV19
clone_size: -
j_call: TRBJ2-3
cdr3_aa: CASSIGELGTDTQYF
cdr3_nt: TGTGCCAGTAGTATTGGGGAACTAGGCACAGATACGCAGTATTTT

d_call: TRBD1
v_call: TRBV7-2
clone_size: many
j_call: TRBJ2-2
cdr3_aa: CASSLAGTGNTGELFF
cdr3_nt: TGTGCCAGCAGCTTAGCGGGGACAGGGAACACCGGGGAGCTGTTTTTT

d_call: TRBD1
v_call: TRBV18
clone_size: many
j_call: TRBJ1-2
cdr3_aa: CASSPPDRVSWTF
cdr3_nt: TGTGCCAGCTCACCACCGGACAGGGTTTCTTGGACCTTC

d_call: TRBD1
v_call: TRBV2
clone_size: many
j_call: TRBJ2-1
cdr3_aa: CASSESYFRWDRDHNEQFF
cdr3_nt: TGTGCCAGCAGTGAAAGCTACTTTCGTTGGGACAGGGACCACAATGAGCAGTTCTTC

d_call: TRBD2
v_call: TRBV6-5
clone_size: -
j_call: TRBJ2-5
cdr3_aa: CASSYGLAEETQYF
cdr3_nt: TGTGCCAGCAGTTACGGACTAGCGGAAGAGACCCAGTACTTC

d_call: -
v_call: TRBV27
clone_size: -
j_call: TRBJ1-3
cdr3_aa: CASSSTRSGNTIYF
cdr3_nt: TGTGCCAGCTCCTCAACCCGCTCTGGAAACACCATATATTTT

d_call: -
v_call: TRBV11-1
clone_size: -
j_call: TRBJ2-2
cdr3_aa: CANSLGRHGELFF
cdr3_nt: TGTGCCAACAGCCTGGGACGACACGGGGAGCTGTTTTTT

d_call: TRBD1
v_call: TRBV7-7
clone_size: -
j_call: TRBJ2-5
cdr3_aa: CASSLTGATFGETQYF
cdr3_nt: TGTGCTAGCAGCCTTACAGGGGCGACCTTCGGGGAGACCCAGTACTTC

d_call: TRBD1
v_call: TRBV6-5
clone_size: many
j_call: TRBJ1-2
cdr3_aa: CASSVTGGYGYTF
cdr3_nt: TGTGCCAGCAGTGTTACAGGGGGCTATGGCTACACCTTC

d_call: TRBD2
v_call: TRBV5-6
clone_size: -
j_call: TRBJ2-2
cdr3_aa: CASSYFWGGTSGGELFF
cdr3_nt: TGTGCCAGCAGCTACTTCTGGGGAGGGACCAGCGGCGGGGAGCTGTTTTTT

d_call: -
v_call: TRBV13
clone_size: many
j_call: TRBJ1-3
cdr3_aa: CASSSSLGDGPFHYSGNTIYF
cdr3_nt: TGTGCCAGCAGCTCCTCTCTGGGGGACGGCCCTTTTCATTACTCTGGAAACACCATATATTTT

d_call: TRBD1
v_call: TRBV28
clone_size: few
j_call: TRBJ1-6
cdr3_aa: CASAPTGLYSPLHF
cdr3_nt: TGTGCCAGCGCCCCGACAGGGCTTTATTCACCCCTCCACTTT

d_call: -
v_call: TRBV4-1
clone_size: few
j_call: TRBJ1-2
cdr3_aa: CASSPRESYGYTF
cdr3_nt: TGCGCCAGCAGCCCCCGAGAGAGCTATGGCTACACCTTC

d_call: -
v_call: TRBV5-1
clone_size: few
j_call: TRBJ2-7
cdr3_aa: CASSLTPTGSSSYEQYF
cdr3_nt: TGCGCCAGCAGCTTAACTCCTACGGGTTCCAGCTCCTACGAGCAGTACTTC

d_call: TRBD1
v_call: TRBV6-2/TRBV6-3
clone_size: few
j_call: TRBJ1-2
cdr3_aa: CASSYMGGLDRIYGYTF
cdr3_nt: TGTGCCAGCAGTTACATGGGAGGCTTGGACAGGATCTATGGCTACACCTTC

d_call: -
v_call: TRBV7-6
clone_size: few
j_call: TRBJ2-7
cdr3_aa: CASSLGLGSYEQYF
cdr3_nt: TGTGCCAGCAGCTTAGGGCTGGGCTCTTACGAGCAGTACTTC